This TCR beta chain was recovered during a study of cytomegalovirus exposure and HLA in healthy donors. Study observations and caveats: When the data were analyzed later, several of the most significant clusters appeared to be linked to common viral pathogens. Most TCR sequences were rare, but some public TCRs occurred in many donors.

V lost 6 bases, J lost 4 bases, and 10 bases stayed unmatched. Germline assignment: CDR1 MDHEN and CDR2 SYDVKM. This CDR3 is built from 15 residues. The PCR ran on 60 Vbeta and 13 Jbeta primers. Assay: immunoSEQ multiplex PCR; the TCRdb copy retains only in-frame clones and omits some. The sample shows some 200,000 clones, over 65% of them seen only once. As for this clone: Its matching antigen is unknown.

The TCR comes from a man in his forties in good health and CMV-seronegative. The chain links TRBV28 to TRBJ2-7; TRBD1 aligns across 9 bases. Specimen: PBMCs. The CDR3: CASSLGQGRGYEQYF. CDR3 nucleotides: TGTGCCAGCAGCCTTGGACAGGGGAGAGGGTACGAGCAGTACTTC.